This TCR beta chain was profiled in a study of OX40 agonist ivuxolimab in advanced cancers. Study background: Patients were treated with ivuxolimab, an agonistic anti-OX40 (CD134) antibody. Study-level points and caveats: The study observed clonal expansion of CD4+ and CD8+ blood T cells by week 6 at 0.1 to 3.0 mg/kg.

The method was immunoSEQ multiplex PCR; TCRdb's version includes in-frame clones alone and lacks a portion of them. This sample has some 97,000 clones; about 89% occur once, and the top ten carry less than 0.2%. V was trimmed by 6 bases and J by 7 bases, leaving 15 bases between them. The CDR3 is made up of 14 amino acids. Germline V gene lookup returns CDR1 MNHEY and CDR2 SMNVEV (reference sequence). This clone was recorded once. Its antigen is unidentified. This material consisted of CD4+ or CD8+ T cells sorted from blood, taken in a trial of the OX40 agonist ivuxolimab. The gene calls are TRBV27 and TRBJ1-4; no firm D call. The TCR comes from an adult with an advanced solid tumor such as melanoma, head and neck, liver or kidney cancer. CDR3 protein: CASSISREGEKLFF. As DNA, the CDR3 is TGTGCCAGCAGCATCTCGAGGGAGGGTGAAAAACTGTTTTTT.